This TCR beta chain was documented in a study of kidney transplant recipient with SARS-CoV-2 infection. After removal of 6 bases from V and 5 bases from J, the junction contained 4 bases not matched to a gene. Germline V lookup: CDR1 SNHLY, CDR2 FYNNEI. The CDR3 contains 13 residues. MiXCR, run by TCRdb on the reads, gives a single entry per CDR3 protein. The sample contains approximately 250,000 distinct CDR3 sequences, more than 25% of which appear only once. This clonotype was seen many times. The chain combines TRBV2 with TRBJ1-1; TRBD1 agrees at 9 bases. The starting material was a blood sample, obtained at baseline and between days 110 and 120 from a kidney transplant recipient. The sequence derives from a male patient aged 25-45 years who had COVID-19 and was a kidney transplant recipient. Some of the T cells may derive from the graft donor. Here the CDR3 reads CASRGTGSTEAFF. The CDR3 bases are TGTGCCAGCAGGGGGACAGGGAGTACTGAAGCTTTCTTT.